The rows below give T cell receptor beta chains drawn from one sample of a study of OX40 agonist ivuxolimab in advanced cancers. Profiled with immunoSEQ multiplex PCR; TCRdb holds only in-frame clones, not every one. Of more than 55,000 clones listed, about four fifths are singletons. The sample consisted of CD4+ or CD8+ T cells sorted from blood, taken in a trial of the OX40 agonist ivuxolimab. Receptor source: an adult with an advanced solid tumor such as melanoma, head and neck, liver or kidney cancer. CDR3s include the opening cysteine and the closing phenylalanine or tryptophan. D genes are given only for firm matches. A clone size is listed for some rows: how often the clone was seen (once, few, many), or a class if it is expanded.

J gene: TRBJ1-1; D gene: NA; clone size: NA; CDR3 length: 14; V gene: TRBV5-1; CDR3 DNA: TGCGCCAGCAGCCGCGACAGGAGGTACACTGAAGCTTTCTTT; CDR3 protein: CASSRDRRYTEAFF
J gene: TRBJ2-7; D gene: NA; clone size: NA; CDR3 length: 15; V gene: TRBV5-1; CDR3 DNA: TGCGCCAGCAGCACCCTCCCGGGATCCTCCTACGAGCAGTACTTC; CDR3 protein: CASSTLPGSSYEQYF
J gene: TRBJ1-5; D gene: NA; clone size: NA; CDR3 length: 12; V gene: TRBV28; CDR3 DNA: TGTGCCAGCAGAACTATCAATCAGCCCCAGCATTTT; CDR3 protein: CASRTINQPQHF
J gene: TRBJ1-2; D gene: TRBD1; clone size: once; CDR3 length: 14; V gene: TRBV10-3; CDR3 DNA: TGTGCCATCAGTCCCGGGACAGGTTCCTATGGCTACACCTTC; CDR3 protein: CAISPGTGSYGYTF
J gene: TRBJ2-1; D gene: NA; clone size: few; CDR3 length: 11; V gene: TRBV20-1; CDR3 DNA: TGCAGTGCTCCGGGGGCCGATGAGCAGTTCTTC; CDR3 protein: CSAPGADEQFF
J gene: TRBJ1-2; D gene: NA; clone size: NA; CDR3 length: 15; V gene: TRBV25-1; CDR3 DNA: TGTGCCAGCAGTGACCCGGCTCAGGGGTATCGGGGCTACACCTTC; CDR3 protein: CASSDPAQGYRGYTF
J gene: TRBJ1-3; D gene: NA; clone size: NA; CDR3 length: 14; V gene: TRBV19; CDR3 DNA: TGTGCCAGTAGTACCACAGGGACTGGAAACACCATATATTTT; CDR3 protein: CASSTTGTGNTIYF
J gene: TRBJ1-1; D gene: NA; clone size: NA; CDR3 length: 13; V gene: TRBV6-4; CDR3 DNA: TGTGCCAGCAGTGACAGCCCGAACACTGAAGCTTTCTTT; CDR3 protein: CASSDSPNTEAFF
J gene: TRBJ1-1; D gene: NA; clone size: NA; CDR3 length: 12; V gene: TRBV5-4; CDR3 DNA: TGTGCCAGCAGCGCGACAGAAGGTGAAGCTTTCTTT; CDR3 protein: CASSATEGEAFF
J gene: TRBJ1-2; D gene: NA; clone size: NA; CDR3 length: 16; V gene: TRBV5-6; CDR3 DNA: TGTGCCAGCAGCTTGGACGGGATCAGGGCTACCTATGGCTACACCTTC; CDR3 protein: CASSLDGIRATYGYTF
J gene: TRBJ2-1; D gene: NA; clone size: NA; CDR3 length: 15; V gene: TRBV7-7; CDR3 DNA: TGTGCCAGCAGCTTAGCGGGTGGGAATGACGATGAGCAGTTCTTC; CDR3 protein: CASSLAGGNDDEQFF
J gene: TRBJ2-3; D gene: NA; clone size: NA; CDR3 length: 16; V gene: TRBV19; CDR3 DNA: TGTGCCAGTAGTATCTACCTGGTGGGGGCCGGCAATACGCAGTATTTT; CDR3 protein: CASSIYLVGAGNTQYF
J gene: TRBJ2-3; D gene: NA; clone size: few; CDR3 length: 16; V gene: TRBV7-9; CDR3 DNA: TGTGCCAGCAGCTTAGCGGTGACAGTAGAGACAGATACGCAGTATTTT; CDR3 protein: CASSLAVTVETDTQYF
J gene: TRBJ2-6; D gene: NA; clone size: NA; CDR3 length: 16; V gene: TRBV9; CDR3 DNA: TGTGCCAGCAGCCCGAGTCGAGCACTCTCTCCAGGGGTCCTGACTTTC; CDR3 protein: CASSPSRALSPGVLTF
J gene: TRBJ1-5; D gene: TRBD1; clone size: NA; CDR3 length: 14; V gene: TRBV9; CDR3 DNA: TGTGCCAGCAGCCTTGGGACAGTCAATCAGCCCCAGCATTTT; CDR3 protein: CASSLGTVNQPQHF
J gene: TRBJ2-1; D gene: NA; clone size: many; CDR3 length: 15; V gene: TRBV27; CDR3 DNA: TGTGCCAGCACTCGAGGGGGGAGCTCCTACAATGAGCAGTTCTTC; CDR3 protein: CASTRGGSSYNEQFF
J gene: TRBJ2-2; D gene: NA; clone size: NA; CDR3 length: 13; V gene: TRBV27; CDR3 DNA: TGTGCCAGCAGTACGACGGGTTCCGGGGAGCTGTTTTTT; CDR3 protein: CASSTTGSGELFF
J gene: TRBJ2-3; D gene: TRBD2; clone size: NA; CDR3 length: 16; V gene: TRBV9; CDR3 DNA: TGTGCCAGCAGCGTAGCCATAGCGGGGGTCACAGATACGCAGTATTTT; CDR3 protein: CASSVAIAGVTDTQYF
J gene: TRBJ1-4; D gene: TRBD1; clone size: NA; CDR3 length: 14; V gene: TRBV6-6; CDR3 DNA: TGTGCCAGCAGTAGGACAGGGGCTCAGGAAAAACTGTTTTTT; CDR3 protein: CASSRTGAQEKLFF
J gene: TRBJ2-7; D gene: NA; clone size: NA; CDR3 length: 15; V gene: TRBV6-1; CDR3 DNA: TGTGCCAGCAGTGAATGGGGGACAACTCTCGACGAGCAGTACTTC; CDR3 protein: CASSEWGTTLDEQYF
J gene: TRBJ2-7; D gene: NA; clone size: NA; CDR3 length: 15; V gene: TRBV6-5; CDR3 DNA: TGTGCCAGCAGTTCTACCGGGACAATGAGTTACGAGCAGTACTTC; CDR3 protein: CASSSTGTMSYEQYF
J gene: TRBJ2-7; D gene: TRBD2; clone size: once; CDR3 length: 15; V gene: TRBV4-1; CDR3 DNA: TGCGCCAGCAGCCAGGCCCGGGGGGGAGTCTACGAGCAGTACTTC; CDR3 protein: CASSQARGGVYEQYF
J gene: TRBJ2-3; D gene: TRBD2; clone size: NA; CDR3 length: 17; V gene: TRBV7-2; CDR3 DNA: TGTGCCAGCAGCTTAACGGCAGTGGGTCTAGCGGGGGATACGCAGTATTTT; CDR3 protein: CASSLTAVGLAGDTQYF
J gene: TRBJ2-2; D gene: TRBD1; clone size: NA; CDR3 length: 16; V gene: TRBV5-1; CDR3 DNA: TGCGCCAGCAGTGGCGGACAGGGGGCCTTCACCGGGGAGCTGTTTTTT; CDR3 protein: CASSGGQGAFTGELFF
J gene: TRBJ2-1; D gene: NA; clone size: NA; CDR3 length: 15; V gene: TRBV6-1; CDR3 DNA: TGTGCCAGCAGTGAAACGGCGGGATTCTACAATGAGCAGTTCTTC; CDR3 protein: CASSETAGFYNEQFF
J gene: TRBJ1-1; D gene: NA; clone size: NA; CDR3 length: 14; V gene: TRBV5-1; CDR3 DNA: TGCGCCAGCAGCTTTCAGGGCCTGAACACTGAAGCTTTCTTT; CDR3 protein: CASSFQGLNTEAFF
J gene: TRBJ2-1; D gene: TRBD2; clone size: NA; CDR3 length: 15; V gene: TRBV7-2; CDR3 DNA: TGTGCCAGCAGCTTACCCCCAGCGGGATACAATGAGCAGTTCTTC; CDR3 protein: CASSLPPAGYNEQFF
J gene: TRBJ1-5; D gene: NA; clone size: NA; CDR3 length: 12; V gene: TRBV10-1; CDR3 DNA: TGCGCCAGCACGGGGTTTAATCAGCCCCAGCATTTT; CDR3 protein: CASTGFNQPQHF
J gene: TRBJ2-1; D gene: TRBD2; clone size: once; CDR3 length: 17; V gene: TRBV2; CDR3 DNA: TGTGCCAGCGGCCAAGCGTCCGGGAGGGGGGGCGGCAATGAGCAGTTCTTC; CDR3 protein: CASGQASGRGGGNEQFF
J gene: TRBJ2-3; D gene: NA; clone size: few; CDR3 length: 16; V gene: TRBV5-4; CDR3 DNA: TGTGCCAGCCAACCCTGGGGAGCGGAGGGCACAGATACGCAGTATTTT; CDR3 protein: CASQPWGAEGTDTQYF
J gene: TRBJ2-2; D gene: NA; clone size: NA; CDR3 length: 15; V gene: TRBV11-3; CDR3 DNA: TGTGCCAGCAGCTTAATAGGGCCGAACACCGGGGAGCTGTTTTTT; CDR3 protein: CASSLIGPNTGELFF
J gene: TRBJ1-1; D gene: NA; clone size: NA; CDR3 length: 12; V gene: TRBV7-3; CDR3 DNA: TGTGCCAGCAGCTTACCCGACAGTGAAGCTTTCTTT; CDR3 protein: CASSLPDSEAFF
J gene: TRBJ1-1; D gene: NA; clone size: NA; CDR3 length: 16; V gene: TRBV5-4; CDR3 DNA: TGTGCCAGCAGCTTAGGGCACGCGACTATGAACACTGAAGCTTTCTTT; CDR3 protein: CASSLGHATMNTEAFF
J gene: TRBJ2-5; D gene: NA; clone size: NA; CDR3 length: 16; V gene: TRBV7-2; CDR3 DNA: TGTGCCAGCAGCTTAGCGCCTCCGGGGACAAAAGAGACCCAGTACTTC; CDR3 protein: CASSLAPPGTKETQYF
J gene: TRBJ1-2; D gene: NA; clone size: NA; CDR3 length: 12; V gene: TRBV29-1; CDR3 DNA: TGCAGCGTTGGACATAATAACTATGGCTACACCTTC; CDR3 protein: CSVGHNNYGYTF
J gene: TRBJ1-5; D gene: NA; clone size: few; CDR3 length: 13; V gene: TRBV19; CDR3 DNA: TGTGCCAGTAGAAACCAGGGCAATCAGCCCCAGCATTTT; CDR3 protein: CASRNQGNQPQHF
J gene: TRBJ2-7; D gene: NA; clone size: NA; CDR3 length: 14; V gene: TRBV2; CDR3 DNA: TGTGCCAGCAGTGAGGGGGGGCTCTCCCACGAGCAGTACTTC; CDR3 protein: CASSEGGLSHEQYF
J gene: TRBJ2-3; D gene: NA; clone size: NA; CDR3 length: 15; V gene: TRBV5-6; CDR3 DNA: TGTGCCAGCAGCCCCAGCGGATCAAACACAGATACGCAGTATTTT; CDR3 protein: CASSPSGSNTDTQYF
J gene: TRBJ2-5; D gene: NA; clone size: NA; CDR3 length: 12; V gene: TRBV6-6; CDR3 DNA: TGTGCCAGCAGTTTCTCCAGGGAGACCCAGTACTTC; CDR3 protein: CASSFSRETQYF
J gene: TRBJ2-2; D gene: NA; clone size: once; CDR3 length: 17; V gene: TRBV9; CDR3 DNA: TGTGCCAGCAGCGCATCTCGTACGACAAGATTAACCGGGGAGCTGTTTTTT; CDR3 protein: CASSASRTTRLTGELFF
J gene: TRBJ1-1; D gene: NA; clone size: once; CDR3 length: 15; V gene: TRBV25-1; CDR3 DNA: TGTGCCAGCAGTGTCGAAACAGGCCCGAACACTGAAGCTTTCTTT; CDR3 protein: CASSVETGPNTEAFF
J gene: TRBJ1-1; D gene: NA; clone size: once; CDR3 length: 16; V gene: TRBV28; CDR3 DNA: TGTGCCAGCAGTTCGCTGCCCAAGAGGTGGGACACTGAAGCTTTCTTT; CDR3 protein: CASSSLPKRWDTEAFF
J gene: TRBJ2-1; D gene: NA; clone size: NA; CDR3 length: 17; V gene: TRBV28; CDR3 DNA: TGTGCCAGCAGTTCTCTACCTGGTCGAAAAGGGGACAATGAGCAGTTCTTC; CDR3 protein: CASSSLPGRKGDNEQFF
J gene: TRBJ2-7; D gene: TRBD1; clone size: NA; CDR3 length: 14; V gene: TRBV6-6; CDR3 DNA: TGTGCCAGCAGTTGGGGACAGGGGGCGTACGAGCAGTACTTC; CDR3 protein: CASSWGQGAYEQYF
J gene: TRBJ2-1; D gene: NA; clone size: NA; CDR3 length: 12; V gene: TRBV7-9; CDR3 DNA: TGTGCCAGCAGCTTAGACCAATCTGAGCAGTTCTTC; CDR3 protein: CASSLDQSEQFF
J gene: TRBJ2-7; D gene: TRBD2; clone size: NA; CDR3 length: 16; V gene: TRBV27; CDR3 DNA: TGTGCCAGCAGTAAACTAGCGGGAGGTTCCGACTACGAGCAGTACTTC; CDR3 protein: CASSKLAGGSDYEQYF
J gene: TRBJ2-1; D gene: NA; clone size: NA; CDR3 length: 17; V gene: TRBV7-9; CDR3 DNA: TGTGCCAGCAGCCCAACGGCTGGTCGGGGGACTTACAATGAGCAGTTCTTC; CDR3 protein: CASSPTAGRGTYNEQFF
J gene: TRBJ2-2; D gene: TRBD2; clone size: NA; CDR3 length: 18; V gene: TRBV7-9; CDR3 DNA: TGTGCCAGCAGCTTAAAGGCTAGCGGGGGCACGAACACCGGGGAGCTGTTTTTT; CDR3 protein: CASSLKASGGTNTGELFF
J gene: TRBJ2-1; D gene: NA; clone size: NA; CDR3 length: 12; V gene: TRBV19; CDR3 DNA: TGTGCCAGTAGTATAGACTACAATGAGCAGTTCTTC; CDR3 protein: CASSIDYNEQFF
J gene: TRBJ2-1; D gene: NA; clone size: once; CDR3 length: 17; V gene: TRBV7-3; CDR3 DNA: TGTGCCAGCAGCTTATACCTACTGCGCGCTGAGGAAACGGAGCAGTTCTTC; CDR3 protein: CASSLYLLRAEETEQFF
J gene: TRBJ2-3; D gene: NA; clone size: NA; CDR3 length: 13; V gene: TRBV4-3; CDR3 DNA: TGCGCCAGCAGCCAGGAAAGAACAGATACGCAGTATTTT; CDR3 protein: CASSQERTDTQYF
J gene: TRBJ2-3; D gene: TRBD2; clone size: NA; CDR3 length: 17; V gene: TRBV9; CDR3 DNA: TGTGCCAGCAGCATTGAGGGGACTACAACTAGCACAGATACGCAGTATTTT; CDR3 protein: CASSIEGTTTSTDTQYF
J gene: TRBJ2-7; D gene: TRBD1; clone size: NA; CDR3 length: 17; V gene: TRBV27; CDR3 DNA: TGTGCCAGCAGTCTCAAATTACCGGGACAGGGCCTCGGCAGGGAGTACTTC; CDR3 protein: CASSLKLPGQGLGREYF
J gene: TRBJ2-7; D gene: NA; clone size: NA; CDR3 length: 14; V gene: TRBV7-3; CDR3 DNA: TGTGCCAGCAGCCCCTCCGGGCCCTACTACGAGCAGTACTTC; CDR3 protein: CASSPSGPYYEQYF
J gene: TRBJ1-5; D gene: NA; clone size: NA; CDR3 length: 13; V gene: TRBV5-1; CDR3 DNA: TGCGCCAGCAGCTTGGGGCAGAATCAGCCCCAGCATTTT; CDR3 protein: CASSLGQNQPQHF